These 11 T cell receptor beta chains share one sample of origin, sequenced in a study of response to subunit inactivated influenza vaccine. TCRdb re-derived calls from the RT-PCR reads in MiXCR, one entry per CDR3 protein. This sample yields about 160,000 distinct CDR3 sequences, of which around 9.9% are seen a single time; roughly 12% belongs to the top ten. Specimen: non-naive T cells sorted from PBMCs, collected about 6 weeks after vaccination. Receptors were obtained from a man aged 50 to 59 who received an inactivated influenza vaccine.

V is TRBV27 and J is TRBJ2-2; no clear D. V lost 6 bases to trimming and J lost 4 bases, with 9 bases between them. From germline, CDR1 is MNHEY and CDR2 SMNVEV (reference sequence). This CDR3 comprises 13 residues. The CDR3 loop is CASRRIGTGELFF. The DNA of the CDR3 is TGTGCCAGCAGAAGGATAGGCACCGGGGAGCTGTTTTTT.

This clonotype came up many times. This chain links TRBV29-1 with TRBJ2-5, with unresolved D. The V end was cut by 1 base, the J end by 5 bases, with 11 bases between. Germline CDR1 SQVTM, CDR2 ANQGSEA. The CDR3 runs 13 residues. The CDR3, as DNA: TGCAGCGTTGAAGGCACTCAAGGGGAGACCCAGTACTTC. The encoded protein is CSVEGTQGETQYF.

The chain combines TRBV28 with TRBJ1-2; D unclear. The CDR3 spans 12 residues. Germline CDR1 MDHEN, CDR2 SYDVKM. V was clipped by 5 bases and J by 3 bases, with 7 bases between them. CDR3 protein: CASSDTYYGYTF. DNA of the CDR3: TGTGCCAGCAGTGACACTTACTATGGCTACACCTTC.

This clonotype was counted a few times. The J gene is TRBJ2-7, the V gene TRBV9; TRBD2 matches 9 bases. This CDR3 is built from 16 residues. Germline loops: CDR1 SGDLS, CDR2 YYNGEE. V was pared by 2 bases and J by 6 bases, with 12 bases of the junction left unmatched. The CDR3 here is CASSVAGTSKTPEQYF. As DNA, the CDR3 is TGTGCCAGCAGCGTCGCCGGGACTAGCAAGACGCCCGAGCAGTACTTC.

This clonotype has only a few counts. The J gene is TRBJ2-3, the V gene TRBV20-1, with 13 positions matching TRBD2. Germline CDR1 reads DFQATT; CDR2 reads SNEGSKA (reference sequence). V gave up 6 bases and J gave up 1 base; unmatched junction bases: 7. The CDR3 extends over 16 amino acids. CDR3: CSASRTSGGRTDTQYF. The CDR3, as DNA: TGCAGTGCCTCCCGGACTAGCGGGGGCCGCACAGATACGCAGTATTTT.

This clonotype was seen only a few times. This chain uses TRBV5-1 with TRBJ2-2; D is ambiguous. With 0 bases removed from V and 3 bases from J, the gap between germline ends came to 3 bases. Germline-derived CDR1 and CDR2 are SGHRS and YFSETQ. The CDR3 is 13 residues long. The CDR3 protein is CASSLADTGELFF. Written as DNA, the CDR3 is TGCGCCAGCAGCTTGGCCGACACCGGGGAGCTGTTTTTT.

The chain carries TRBV6-1 and TRBJ2-7, with TRBD1 identical over 7 bases. CDR3 size: 14 residues. The germline V gene encodes CDR1 MNHNS and CDR2 SASEGT. J gave up 4 bases and V 7 bases, and 10 bases lay outside the gene matches. CDR3 sequence (DNA): TGTGCCAGCAAGTGGCGACAGGGAGCGTACGAGCAGTACTTC. Encoded protein: CASKWRQGAYEQYF.

This clonotype was found a few times. The chain carries TRBV20-1 and TRBJ2-3; D remains unclear. The CDR3 loop spans 15 amino acids. With 0 bases removed from V and 3 bases from J, the gap between germline ends came to 13 bases. CDR1 and CDR2 from the germline V gene are DFQATT and SNEGSKA (reference sequence). In nucleotides, the CDR3 is TGCAGTGCTAGAGAGACCTATTGGTCAACAGATACGCAGTATTTT. Its protein is CSARETYWSTDTQYF.

This clonotype showed up just a few times. V gene TRBV9 combines with J gene TRBJ2-7; 14 nucleotides match TRBD2. Germline V gene data show CDR1 as SGDLS and CDR2 as YYNGEE. Trimming removed 4 bases from V and 6 bases from J; junction bases left unmatched: 18. There are 19 residues in the CDR3. CDR3 nucleotide sequence: TGTGCCAGCAGCCCTGGACAGGGGAAGACTAGCGGGAGGGTAGGCGAGCAGTACTTC. Translation: CASSPGQGKTSGRVGEQYF.

Ten or more counts support this clonotype. This chain uses TRBV18 with TRBJ2-5, with TRBD2 matching 8 bases. The CDR3 contains 16 residues. Germline values: CDR1 KGHSH, CDR2 LQKENI. The V segment lost 0 bases and the J segment 5 bases; nucleotides outside the gene matches: 8. CDR3 DNA: TGTGCCAGCTCACCACCGTTAAGCGGGAGATGGGAGACCCAGTACTTC. Translation gives CASSPPLSGRWETQYF.

The V gene is TRBV29-1, the J gene TRBJ2-7, with 8 bases fitting TRBD1. The V gene's germline CDR1 is SQVTM and CDR2 ANQGSEA. V trimming: 3 bases; J trimming: 6 bases; junction bases outside the gene matches: 1. This CDR3 spans 11 amino acids. CDR3 nucleotides: TGCAGCGTTGACGGACAGGGCGAGCAGTACTTC. It is translated as CSVDGQGEQYF.